Listed here is a single TCR beta chain. Its antigen is unknown. The junction differs from germline at one of its ends, possibly a read error. Alongside a J-beta primer mix, a sample-barcoded 5' primer served in a second PCR lasting roughly 7 to 12 cycles. Each TCR beta cDNA got a 12-nucleotide random molecular identifier. TCRdb passed the 5' RACE reads through MiXCR, listing each CDR3 protein once. The sample lists about 730,000 distinct CDR3 sequences; more than 40% were seen once. This sample is part of a study of blood T cells in healthy people across ages. General study results and limits: CMV status of donors was not determined, possibly confounding expanded clonotype changes. Roughly linearly, TCR beta diversity per million T cells fell as age increased.

CDR3 length: 15 amino acids. CDR1 and CDR2 from the germline V gene are ENHRY and SYGVKD. The origin of this receptor is a woman in her sixties or seventies in good health. The sequenced material came from blood. The rearrangement joins TRBV10-3 to TRBJ2-5; a possible D gene is TRBD1 (6 bases). As DNA, the CDR3 is TGTGCCACCAGTGATGGGGACGAGGGGGTAAAGACCCAGTACTTC. Its protein is CATSDGDEGVKTQYF.